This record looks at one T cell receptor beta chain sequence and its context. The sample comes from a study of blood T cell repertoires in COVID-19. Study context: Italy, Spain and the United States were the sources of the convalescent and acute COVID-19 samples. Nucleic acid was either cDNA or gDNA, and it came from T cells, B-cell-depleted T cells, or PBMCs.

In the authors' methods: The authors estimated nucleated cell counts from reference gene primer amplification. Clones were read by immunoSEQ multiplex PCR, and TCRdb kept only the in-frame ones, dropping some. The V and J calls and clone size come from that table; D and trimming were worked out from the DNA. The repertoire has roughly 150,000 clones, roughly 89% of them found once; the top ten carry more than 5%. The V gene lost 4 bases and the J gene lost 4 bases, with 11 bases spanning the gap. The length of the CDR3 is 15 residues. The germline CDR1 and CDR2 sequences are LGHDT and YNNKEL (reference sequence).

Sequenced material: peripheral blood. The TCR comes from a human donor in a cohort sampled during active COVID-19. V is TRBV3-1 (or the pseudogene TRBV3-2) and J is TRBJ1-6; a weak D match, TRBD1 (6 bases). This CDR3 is CASSPRGGYNSPLHF. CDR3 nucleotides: TGTGCCAGCAGCCCGAGAGGGGGATATAATTCACCCCTCCACTTT.